The sequence of this T cell receptor (beta chain) was determined in a study of blood T cell repertoires in COVID-19. The overall study: Samples of COVID-19 (acute and convalescent) were obtained from the United States, Italy and Spain. The analysed material was cDNA or gDNA that came from T cells, B-cell-depleted T cells, or PBMCs.

Original data processing: It was from reference gene primer amplification that nucleated cell counts were estimated. Sequenced by immunoSEQ multiplex PCR; TCRdb stores in-frame clones only, minus some. V, J and clone size derive from that table, while D and trimming were established from the DNA sequence. The profile shows approximately 260,000 clones, about nine tenths of them singletons. Per germline, CDR1 SGHNT and CDR2 YENEEA. This CDR3 has 14 amino acids. The ends lost 2 bases at V and 4 bases at J; junction bases unmatched: 1. The genes are TRBV11-3 and TRBJ2-2; TRBD2 matches 7 bases. The clonotype comes from a man between 50 and 59 years old with acute or convalescent COVID-19. The sample consisted of peripheral blood. CDR3 sequence: CASSLKRGTGELFF. CDR3 bases: TGTGCCAGCAGCTTAAAGCGGGGCACCGGGGAGCTGTTTTTT. Complete variable domain (other parts from reference TRBV11-3 and TRBJ2-2): EAGVVQSPRYKIIEKKQPVAFWCNPISGHNTLYWYLQNLGQGPELLIRYENEEAVDDSQLPKDRFSAERLKGVDSTLKIQPAELGDSAVYLCASSLKRGTGELFFGEGSRLTVL.